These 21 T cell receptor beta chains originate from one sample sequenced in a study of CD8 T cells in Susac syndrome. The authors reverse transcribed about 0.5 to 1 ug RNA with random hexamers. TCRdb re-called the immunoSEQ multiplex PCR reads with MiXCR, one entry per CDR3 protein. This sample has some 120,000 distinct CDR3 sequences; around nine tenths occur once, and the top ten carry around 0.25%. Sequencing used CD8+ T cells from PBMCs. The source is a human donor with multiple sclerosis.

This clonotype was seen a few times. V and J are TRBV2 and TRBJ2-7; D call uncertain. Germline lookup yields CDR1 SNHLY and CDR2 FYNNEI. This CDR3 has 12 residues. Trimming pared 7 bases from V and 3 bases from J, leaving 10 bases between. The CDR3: CASTEQRYEQYF. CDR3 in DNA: TGTGCCAGCACAGAGCAACGCTACGAGCAGTACTTC.

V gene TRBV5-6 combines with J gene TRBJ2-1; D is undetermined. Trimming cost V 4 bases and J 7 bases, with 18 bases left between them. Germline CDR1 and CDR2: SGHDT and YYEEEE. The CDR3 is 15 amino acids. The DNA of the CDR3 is TGTGCCAGCAGCCTCTCAGGAACTTCTGGGAATGAGCAGTTCTTC. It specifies CASSLSGTSGNEQFF. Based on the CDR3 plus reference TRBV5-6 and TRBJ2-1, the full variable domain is DAGVTQSPTHLIKTRGQQVTLRCSPKSGHDTVSWYQQALGQGPQFIFQYYEEEERQRGNFPDRFSGHQFPNYSSELNVNALLLGDSALYLCASSLSGTSGNEQFFGPGTRLTVL.

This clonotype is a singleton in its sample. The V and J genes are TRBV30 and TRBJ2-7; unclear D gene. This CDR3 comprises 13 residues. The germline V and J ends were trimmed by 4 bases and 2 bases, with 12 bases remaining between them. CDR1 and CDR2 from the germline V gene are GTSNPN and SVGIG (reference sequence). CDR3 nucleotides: TGTGCCTGGAACAATGACGGAGCCTACGAGCAGTACTTC. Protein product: CAWNNDGAYEQYF.

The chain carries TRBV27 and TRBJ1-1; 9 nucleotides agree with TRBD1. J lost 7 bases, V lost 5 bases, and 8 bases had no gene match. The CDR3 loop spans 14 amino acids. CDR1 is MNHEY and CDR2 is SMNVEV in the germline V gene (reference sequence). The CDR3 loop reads CASSPFDRGVEAFF. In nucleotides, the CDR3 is TGTGCCAGCAGTCCCTTCGACAGGGGGGTTGAAGCTTTCTTT.

The CDR3 sequence is CASSPALSSYNEQFF. The CDR3 DNA follows: TGCGCCAGCAGTCCCGCCCTCAGCTCCTACAATGAGCAGTTCTTC. The rearrangement uses TRBV23-1 and TRBJ2-1; D is unresolved. TRBV23-1 is known as an ORF, though its function is uncertain. The CDR3 extends over 15 amino acids. The V gene lost 4 bases and the J gene lost 0 bases, with 10 bases spanning the gap.

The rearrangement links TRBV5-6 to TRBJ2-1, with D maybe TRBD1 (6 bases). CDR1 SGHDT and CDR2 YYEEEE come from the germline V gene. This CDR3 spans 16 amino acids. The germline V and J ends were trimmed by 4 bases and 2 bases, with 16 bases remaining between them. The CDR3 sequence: CASSPEGAGAYNEQFF. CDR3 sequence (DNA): TGTGCCAGCAGCCCCGAAGGGGCAGGGGCCTACAATGAGCAGTTCTTC.

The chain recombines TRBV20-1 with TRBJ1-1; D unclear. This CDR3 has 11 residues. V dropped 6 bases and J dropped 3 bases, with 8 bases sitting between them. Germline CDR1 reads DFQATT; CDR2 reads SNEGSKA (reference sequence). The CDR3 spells CSATGDTEAFF. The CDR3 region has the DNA TGCAGTGCAACCGGGGACACTGAAGCTTTCTTT.

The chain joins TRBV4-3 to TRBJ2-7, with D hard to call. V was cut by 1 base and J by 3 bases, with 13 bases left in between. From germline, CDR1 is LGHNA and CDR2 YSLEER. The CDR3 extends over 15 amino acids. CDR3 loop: CASSQGTNLVYEQYF. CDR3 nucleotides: TGCGCCAGCAGCCAAGGCACGAATTTGGTCTACGAGCAGTACTTC.

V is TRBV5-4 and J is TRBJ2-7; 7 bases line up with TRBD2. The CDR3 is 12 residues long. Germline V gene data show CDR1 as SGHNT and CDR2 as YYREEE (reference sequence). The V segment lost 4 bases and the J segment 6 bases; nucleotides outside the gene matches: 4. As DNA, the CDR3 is TGTGCCAGCAGCGGCGCTAGCGGCGAGCAGTACTTC. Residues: CASSGASGEQYF.

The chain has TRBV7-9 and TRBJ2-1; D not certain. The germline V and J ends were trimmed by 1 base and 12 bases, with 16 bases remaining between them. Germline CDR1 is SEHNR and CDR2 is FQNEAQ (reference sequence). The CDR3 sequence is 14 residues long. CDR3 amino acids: CASSLVGSPGWQFF. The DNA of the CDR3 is TGTGCCAGCAGCTTAGTAGGTTCTCCCGGGTGGCAGTTCTTC. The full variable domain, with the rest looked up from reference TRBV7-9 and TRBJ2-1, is DTGVSQNPRHKITKRGQNVTFRCDPISEHNRLYWYRQTLGQGPEFLTYFQNEAQLEKSRLLSDRFSAERPKGSFSTLEIQRTEQGDSAMYLCASSLVGSPGWQFFGPGTRLTVL.

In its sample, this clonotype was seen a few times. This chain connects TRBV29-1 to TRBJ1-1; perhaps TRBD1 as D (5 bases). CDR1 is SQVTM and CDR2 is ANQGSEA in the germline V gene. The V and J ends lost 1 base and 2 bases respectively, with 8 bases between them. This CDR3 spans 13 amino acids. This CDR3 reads CSVEAGVNTEAFF. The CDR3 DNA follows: TGCAGCGTTGAAGCGGGGGTTAACACTGAAGCTTTCTTT.

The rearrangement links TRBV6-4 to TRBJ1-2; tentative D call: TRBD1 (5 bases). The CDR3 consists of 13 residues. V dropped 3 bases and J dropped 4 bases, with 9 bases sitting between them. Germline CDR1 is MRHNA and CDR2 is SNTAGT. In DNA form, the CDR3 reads TGTGCCAGCAGTGAAGGGGCAGGCTATGGCTACACCTTC. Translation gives CASSEGAGYGYTF.

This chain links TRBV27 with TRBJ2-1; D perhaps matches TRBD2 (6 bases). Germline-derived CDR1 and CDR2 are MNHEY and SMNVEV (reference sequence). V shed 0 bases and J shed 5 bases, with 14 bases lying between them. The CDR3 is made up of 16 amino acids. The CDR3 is CASSLSYGGRHNEQFF. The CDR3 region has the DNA TGTGCCAGCAGTTTATCATACGGGGGTAGGCACAATGAGCAGTTCTTC.

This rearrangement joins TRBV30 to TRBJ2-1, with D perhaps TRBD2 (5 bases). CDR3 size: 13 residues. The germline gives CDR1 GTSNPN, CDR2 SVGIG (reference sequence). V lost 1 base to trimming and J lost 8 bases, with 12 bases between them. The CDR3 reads CAWSAPGSDEQFF. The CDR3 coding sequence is TGTGCCTGGAGTGCTCCGGGGAGTGATGAGCAGTTCTTC.

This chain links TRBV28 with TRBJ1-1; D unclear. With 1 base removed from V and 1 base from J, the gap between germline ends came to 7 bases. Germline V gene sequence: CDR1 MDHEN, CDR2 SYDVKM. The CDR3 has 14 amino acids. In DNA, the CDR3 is TGTGCCAGCAGTTTATTGTTAGGGAACACTGAAGCTTTCTTT. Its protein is CASSLLLGNTEAFF.

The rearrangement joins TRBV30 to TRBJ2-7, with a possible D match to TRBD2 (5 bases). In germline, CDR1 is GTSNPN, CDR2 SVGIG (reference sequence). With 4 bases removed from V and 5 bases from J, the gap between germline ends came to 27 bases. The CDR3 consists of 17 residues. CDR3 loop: CAWILIWWRTQEDEQYF. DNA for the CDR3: TGTGCCTGGATTCTCATATGGTGGAGGACCCAGGAGGACGAGCAGTACTTC.

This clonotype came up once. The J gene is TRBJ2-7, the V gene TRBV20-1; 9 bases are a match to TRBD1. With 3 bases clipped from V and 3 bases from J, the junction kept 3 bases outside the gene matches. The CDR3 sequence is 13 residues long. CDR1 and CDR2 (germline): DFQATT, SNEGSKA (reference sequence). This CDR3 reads CSARGQGLYEQYF. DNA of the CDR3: TGCAGTGCTAGGGGACAGGGTCTCTACGAGCAGTACTTC.

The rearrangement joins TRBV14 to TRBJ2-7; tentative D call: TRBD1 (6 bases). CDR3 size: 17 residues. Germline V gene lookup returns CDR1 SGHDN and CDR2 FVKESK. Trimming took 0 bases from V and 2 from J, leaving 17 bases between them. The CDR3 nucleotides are TGTGCCAGCAGCCAAGATCACCCAGGGGCTGGGACCTACGAGCAGTACTTC. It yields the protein CASSQDHPGAGTYEQYF. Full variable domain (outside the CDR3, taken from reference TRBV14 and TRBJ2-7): EAGVTQFPSHSVIEKGQTVTLRCDPISGHDNLYWYRRVMGKEIKFLLHFVKESKQDESGMPNNRFLAERTGGTYSTLKVQPAELEDSGVYFCASSQDHPGAGTYEQYFGPGTRLTVT.

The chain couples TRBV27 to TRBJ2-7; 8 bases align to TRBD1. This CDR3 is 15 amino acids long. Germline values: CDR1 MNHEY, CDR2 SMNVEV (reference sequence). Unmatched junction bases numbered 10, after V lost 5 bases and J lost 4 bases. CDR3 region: CASSVPGTGLYEQYF. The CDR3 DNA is TGTGCCAGCAGTGTCCCCGGGACAGGCCTTTACGAGCAGTACTTC.

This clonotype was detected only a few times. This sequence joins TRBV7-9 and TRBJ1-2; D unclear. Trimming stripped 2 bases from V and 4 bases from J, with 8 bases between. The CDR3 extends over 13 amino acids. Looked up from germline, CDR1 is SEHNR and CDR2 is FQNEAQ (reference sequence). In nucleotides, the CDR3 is TGTGCCAGCAGCTTAAGCGGTACCTATGGCTACACCTTC. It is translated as CASSLSGTYGYTF.

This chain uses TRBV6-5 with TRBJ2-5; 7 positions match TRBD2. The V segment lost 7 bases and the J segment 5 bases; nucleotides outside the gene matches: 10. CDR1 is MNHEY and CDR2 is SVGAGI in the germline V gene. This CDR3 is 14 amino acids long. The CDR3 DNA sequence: TGTGCCAGCACCCCCCGGACTAGGGAGGAGACCCAGTACTTC. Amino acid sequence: CASTPRTREETQYF.